This TCR beta chain was obtained from a study of blood T cells in healthy people across ages (dated by TCRdb to between 2015 and 2016). In terms of the full investigation: Template switching captured roughly one uniquely barcoded TCR beta cDNA molecule per two T cells in model experiments. Four age groups were formed from the donors: young (average around 15 years), middle-aged (approximately 41), aged (approximately 60) and long-lived (roughly 81). To avoid experimental bias, donors of different ages were distributed randomly across sequencing lanes. Two additional independent replicas of 1 million unique cDNA reads from the same blood draw were analyzed for two donors (one aged 18 to 29 and one aged 80 or older). Age-related changes in TCR beta repertoire diversity were measured in the study by deep sequencing normalized with unique cDNA molecular identifiers.

Donors were 39 systemically healthy Caucasian individuals from Russia aged roughly 6 to 100 years. About 9.1 milliliters of peripheral blood were collected from each donor into EDTA-treated Vacutainer tubes. PBMCs were isolated by Ficoll-Paque density-gradient centrifugation, with at least 6 million obtained per sample. Trizol reagent was used to extract total RNA from the PBMCs, yielding at least 5.5 micrograms per sample. Naive CD45RAhigh/CD27high T cell percentages were measured by flow cytometry on a PBMC aliquot from every donor. Beyond this particular receptor, the publication reports: The CMV infection status of donors was not known, potentially confounding age-related changes in expanded clonotypes. Since profiling was done on bulk unsorted PBMCs, naive and antigen-experienced compartments could not be conclusively compared. Estimates of total diversity based on one million sequenced T cells were regarded as lower bounds and as underestimates. Compared with the aged group, the long-lived group had more naive CD4+ T cells, fewer expanded clones and increased TCR diversity, a pattern suggesting age selection. Observed TCR beta diversity correlated strongly with the percentage of naive T cells measured by flow cytometry. Observed TCR beta diversity per million T cells fell roughly linearly with age, and a significant reduction was already apparent by age roughly 41.

With regard to this clonotype: Its specific antigen is unknown. Within one base of it there is no much larger clone, and no base qualities were kept.

Library preparation employed 5' RACE. Sequenced using an Illumina HiSeq 2500. A second PCR of about 6 to 12 cycles was performed with a sample-barcoded 5' primer and a J-beta primer mix. A unique molecular identifier was introduced onto each TCR beta cDNA molecule by a template-switch 5' adaptor carrying 12 random nucleotides. Each sample yielded at least 3 million CDR3-containing paired-end reads. First-strand cDNA was synthesized from all RNA with the Mint cDNA synthesis kit, primed by a TRBC-specific oligonucleotide. After uracil-DNA glycosylase treatment, a first 18-cycle PCR used universal primers M1SS and BC2_uni_R on all cDNA. Under the source paper's analysis protocol: For normalization, 1 million high-quality reads, each with a distinct molecular identifier, were randomly selected from each sample. Instead of being binned into consensus sequences, reads that shared molecular identifiers were thrown out. MiTCR, with a Q25 quality threshold and the strictest error-elimination algorithm, was used for CDR3 identification, clonotype clustering and error correction. Lower-bound total TCR beta diversity was estimated with a nonparametric unseen species model using Euler transformation. The public reads were reanalyzed by TCRdb: fastp trimming at Q25, MiXCR alignment, in-frame beta chains only. When rows share a CDR3 protein, they turn into one entry using the most common DNA and genes. The V and J calls, along with clone size, are taken from TCRdb and not from the paper's own processing. This sample holds approximately 320,000 distinct CDR3 sequences; around 29% were observed only once. Approximately 29% of the sample rests with the top ten.

The source material was blood. This TCR was recovered from an older woman in good health.

The bases are TGCGCCAGCAGCCTGACAGGGGGCGGTAATGAAAAACTGTTTTTT. Its protein is CASSLTGGGNEKLFF. The chain is encoded by TRBV5-1 joined to TRBJ1-4; 10 central nucleotides agree with TRBD1. The CDR3 contains 15 residues, cysteine and phenylalanine counted. The retained sequence is limited to the CDR3, 45 bases, with the frame set at the first base. Trimming accounts for 4 bases at V and 4 bases at J, while the number of junction bases matched to no gene is 4. The CDR1 and CDR2 encoded by the germline V gene are SGHRS and YFSETQ.